Below, 27 T cell receptor beta chains from the same sample are listed, as sequenced in a study of vaccination and CD4 T cells after COVID-19. Cultured CD4+ T-cell DNA underwent Oncomine TCR Beta short-read sequencing. The source of extracted genomic DNA was cultured CD4+ T cells. MiXCR was run by TCRdb on the PCR reads, yielding one entry per CDR3 protein. The sample gives roughly 9,000 distinct CDR3 sequences, about 30% of which show up once; 20% to 25% is in the top ten. As to treatment: roughly ten-day PBMC culture with coronavirus spike peptide pools or control peptides (ViraFEST assay). According to the study, CD4+ T cells from the unexposed donor were gathered ahead of the COVID-19 pandemic (2011-2018). Antigen specificity for these receptors is unknown. Specimen: CD4+ T cells from blood, cultured in vitro. Receptor source: a human donor in good health.

This clonotype was counted between two and nine times. The V call is TRBV20-1, the J call TRBJ2-3, with D possibly TRBD2 on 6 matching bases. With 3 bases removed from V and 1 base from J, the gap between germline ends came to 8 bases. The CDR3 spans 13 residues. CDR1 is DFQATT, CDR2 SNEGSKA, per germline (reference sequence). The CDR3 DNA follows: TGCAGTGCTAGTTCTAGCGGCACAGATACGCAGTATTTT. Encoded protein: CSASSSGTDTQYF.

The chain combines TRBV20-1 with TRBJ2-2; TRBD2 aligns across 10 bases. The CDR3 contains 15 residues. Germline V lookup: CDR1 DFQATT, CDR2 SNEGSKA (reference sequence). Trimming at V came to 6 bases and at J to 3 bases, leaving 7 bases not matched to a gene. CDR3 DNA: TGCAGTGCCAGCTCTAGCGGGAGAGACACCGGGGAGCTGTTTTTT. Translating it yields CSASSSGRDTGELFF.

Comment on this clonotype: Germline and junction disagree at one end, which may indicate a read error. This chain connects TRBV27 to TRBJ2-5; D gene ambiguous. The CDR3 spans 15 residues. Germline values: CDR1 MNHEY, CDR2 SMNVEV (reference sequence). CDR3 nucleotides: TGTGTCAGCAGCCCCTCGAAAGGATTAGTAGAGACCCAGTACTTC. Translating gives CVSSPSKGLVETQYF.

The sample holds a few counts of this clonotype. The rearrangement uses TRBV5-4 and TRBJ1-2; TRBD1 is a possible D gene (6 bases). V was trimmed by 4 bases and J by 4 bases, leaving 14 bases between them. The CDR3 runs 14 residues. In germline, CDR1 is SGHNT, CDR2 YYREEE (reference sequence). The CDR3 DNA follows: TGTGCCAGCAGCCTCGAGGGGGGTGGCTATGGCTACACCTTC. Its translation: CASSLEGGGYGYTF.

This clonotype has only a few counts. The V gene is TRBV7-9, the J gene TRBJ2-3; 15 bases align to TRBD2. Germline V gene sequence: CDR1 SEHNR, CDR2 FQNEAQ (reference sequence). This CDR3 is 17 amino acids long. J lost 5 bases, V lost 4 bases, and 7 bases had no gene match. CDR3 bases: TGTGCCAGCAGCTCCTGGAGGGGACTAGCGGGAGGAGATACGCAGTATTTT. It yields the protein CASSSWRGLAGGDTQYF.

V gene TRBV6-2 or TRBV6-3 combines with J gene TRBJ2-7, with a possible D match to TRBD2 (5 bases). The CDR3 totals 13 residues. Germline CDR1 is MNHEY and CDR2 is SVGEGT. The V end lost 6 bases, the J end lost 6 bases, and 15 bases lay between the germline ends. The CDR3 DNA follows: TGTGCCAGCAGCTGGCTAGCTACCTCCGAGCAGTACTTC. Translating gives CASSWLATSEQYF.

The V and J genes are TRBV20-1 and TRBJ1-5; D unclear. CDR3 length equals 13 residues. Trimming took 0 bases from V and 7 from J, leaving 10 bases between them. Germline assignment: CDR1 DFQATT and CDR2 SNEGSKA (reference sequence). CDR3 in DNA: TGCAGTGCTAGAGATGAGGGAGGCCAGCCCCAGCATTTT. Protein sequence: CSARDEGGQPQHF.

This clonotype showed up just a few times. CDR3 sequence: CASSSRDPGQETQYF. CDR3 DNA: TGCGCCAGCAGCTCTAGGGACCCCGGGCAAGAGACCCAGTACTTC. The rearrangement uses TRBV5-1 and TRBJ2-5; D may match TRBD1 or TRBD2 (5 bases each). The CDR3 has 15 amino acids. From germline, CDR1 is SGHRS and CDR2 YFSETQ. Trimming took 3 bases from V and 2 from J, leaving 14 bases between them.

In its sample, this clonotype was seen a few times. The chain has TRBV28 and TRBJ2-7; 9 positions agree with TRBD1. Germline trimming cut 6 bases from V and 3 bases from J; bases unmatched to any gene: 9. The germline gives CDR1 MDHEN, CDR2 SYDVKM. This CDR3 has 15 residues. In DNA, the CDR3 is TGTGCCAGCAGGGATCCGGGACAGGGCCTCTACGAGCAGTACTTC. It encodes CASRDPGQGLYEQYF.

The rearrangement joins TRBV28 to TRBJ2-6; 8 bases line up with TRBD2. CDR3 length: 16 residues. The V gene's germline CDR1 is MDHEN and CDR2 SYDVKM. The V segment lost 5 bases and the J segment 2 bases; nucleotides outside the gene matches: 5. CDR3 residues: CASSPRGGTGANVLTF. The CDR3 DNA is TGTGCCAGCAGTCCCCGGGGGGGGACTGGGGCCAACGTCCTGACTTTC.

V usage is TRBV29-1 and J usage is TRBJ2-7, with D tentatively TRBD1 or TRBD2 (5 bases each). The germline CDR1 and CDR2 sequences are SQVTM and ANQGSEA. CDR3 length equals 14 residues. The germline V and J ends were trimmed by 6 bases and 2 bases, with 17 bases remaining between them. The CDR3 protein is CSVAAGTTTYEQYF. As DNA, the CDR3 is TGCAGCGTCGCCGCCGGGACGACCACCTACGAGCAGTACTTC.

The rearrangement uses TRBV19 and TRBJ2-3; 11 bases align to TRBD2. The CDR3 is 17 residues long. Unmatched junction bases numbered 9, after V lost 2 bases and J lost 5 bases. Germline CDR1 LNHDA, CDR2 SQIVND (reference sequence). Here the CDR3 DNA reads TGTGCCAGTAGTATAAGGAGTACTAGCGGGAGTGAAGATACGCAGTATTTT. This gives the protein CASSIRSTSGSEDTQYF.

On this clonotype itself: The junction and the germline gene differ at one end; a read error may be behind it. The genes are TRBV6-2 or TRBV6-3 and TRBJ2-1; D uncertain. This CDR3 spans 14 amino acids. Germline CDR1 MNHEY, CDR2 SVGEGT. CDR3 sequence: CASSRLSSYNEQFF. The CDR3 DNA reads TGTGCTAGCAGTAGACTGAGCTCCTACAATGAGCAGTTCTTC.

The chain links TRBV7-2 to TRBJ2-3; 9 bases align to TRBD2. Germline-derived CDR1 and CDR2 are SGHTA and FQGNSA. J gave up 5 bases and V 7 bases, and 16 bases lay outside the gene matches. The CDR3 consists of 17 residues. The CDR3 spells CASNATWREGQGDTQYF. The DNA of the CDR3 is TGTGCCAGCAACGCTACCTGGCGGGAGGGCCAGGGAGATACGCAGTATTTT.

This clonotype has just a few counts. CDR3 protein: CASSLGQGAGMSYEQYF. DNA for the CDR3: TGTGCCAGCAGCTTAGGACAGGGGGCCGGAATGAGTTACGAGCAGTACTTC. The V call is TRBV11-3, the J call TRBJ2-7; 10 nucleotides line up with TRBD1. The length of the CDR3 is 17 residues. Germline assignment: CDR1 SGHNT and CDR2 YENEEA. After removal of 1 base from V and 4 bases from J, the junction contained 10 bases not matched to a gene.

The gene calls are TRBV11-2 and TRBJ1-6; 10 bases map to TRBD1. V was pared by 4 bases and J by 9 bases, with 12 bases of the junction left unmatched. This CDR3 region has 17 residues. Germline values: CDR1 SGHAT, CDR2 FQNNGV. CDR3 residues: CASSSGTGEWLSSPLHF. The CDR3, as DNA: TGTGCCAGCAGCTCGGGGACAGGGGAATGGCTGAGTTCACCCCTCCACTTT.

This clonotype was observed a handful of times. This chain connects TRBV2 to TRBJ2-2; 9 bases match TRBD1. This CDR3 is 14 amino acids long. Germline V CDR1 and CDR2: SNHLY, FYNNEI. The V segment lost 8 bases and the J segment 7 bases; nucleotides outside the gene matches: 8. CDR3 sequence (DNA): TGTGCCAGCCTAAGGACAGGGGTAGGCGGGGAGCTGTTTTTT. Its protein product is CASLRTGVGGELFF.

This clonotype was seen only a few times. This sequence joins TRBV6-1 and TRBJ1-2, with TRBD1 matching over 8 bases. The germline CDR1 and CDR2 sequences are MNHNS and SASEGT. The CDR3 is 16 residues long. J lost 6 bases, V lost 6 bases, and 15 bases had no gene match. For the CDR3, the DNA is TGTGCCAGCAGGACCCTGGACAGGGTTGTTTCAAATGGCTACACCTTC. Its protein is CASRTLDRVVSNGYTF.

Judged by abundance, this clonotype is medium-sized. The rearrangement links TRBV11-3 to TRBJ2-2; 9 bases map to TRBD2. V lost 3 bases, J lost 7 bases, and 9 bases stayed unmatched. CDR3 length: 16 residues. Germline V CDR1 and CDR2: SGHNT, YENEEA. In nucleotides, the CDR3 is TGTGCCAGCAGCTTGACGGCGGGAGGGCCAAACGGGGAGCTGTTTTTT. Amino acids: CASSLTAGGPNGELFF.

The chain couples TRBV10-3 to TRBJ2-3; D is possibly TRBD1 (5 bases). The CDR3 covers 12 residues. V dropped 6 bases and J dropped 6 bases, with 10 bases sitting between them. Germline V gene data show CDR1 as ENHRY and CDR2 as SYGVKD. CDR3 amino acids: CAIRAGIDTQYF. In nucleotides, the CDR3 is TGTGCCATCAGGGCAGGGATCGATACGCAGTATTTT.

V gene TRBV6-4 combines with J gene TRBJ2-1, with 7 nucleotides matching TRBD1. Germline V CDR1 and CDR2: MRHNA, SNTAGT. The junction had 3 bases not matched to a gene; V was cut back by 2 bases and J by 2 bases. The CDR3 length is 15 residues. CDR3 DNA: TGTGCCAGCAGTGACGGACAGGACCCCTACAATGAGCAGTTCTTC. Its protein product is CASSDGQDPYNEQFF.

This clonotype was seen more than once but under ten times. The chain couples TRBV6-1 to TRBJ1-2, with TRBD1 matching 8 bases. CDR1 and CDR2 (germline): MNHNS, SASEGT. The V segment lost 6 bases and the J segment 5 bases; nucleotides outside the gene matches: 5. This CDR3 is 13 amino acids long. CDR3 sequence: CASRRTGIYGYTF. CDR3 DNA sequence: TGTGCCAGCAGACGGACAGGGATTTATGGCTACACCTTC.

This clonotype counts as medium-sized. The V call is TRBV24-1, the J call TRBJ1-2, with a possible D match to TRBD1 (5 bases). The CDR3 covers 16 residues. The V and J ends lost 5 bases and 5 bases respectively, with 20 bases between them. Germline values: CDR1 KGHDR, CDR2 SFDVKD. CDR3 sequence reads: CATSGREKDGGYGYTF. The CDR3 DNA sequence: TGTGCCACCAGTGGTCGGGAGAAGGACGGGGGGTATGGCTACACCTTC.

Only a few counts were recorded for this clonotype. The V and J genes are TRBV2 and TRBJ2-7, with D maybe TRBD1 (5 bases). This CDR3 spans 13 amino acids. CDR1 and CDR2 (germline): SNHLY, FYNNEI. V was shortened by 7 bases and J by 2 bases, with 12 bases between the two germline ends. CDR3 loop: CASMGQSPYEQYF. The CDR3 region has the DNA TGTGCCAGCATGGGGCAATCTCCCTACGAGCAGTACTTC.

This clonotype was found a few times. This rearrangement joins TRBV20-1 to TRBJ1-6, with a tentative D call TRBD1 (5 bases). Germline V gene sequence: CDR1 DFQATT, CDR2 SNEGSKA (reference sequence). V gave up 7 bases and J gave up 4 bases, with 14 bases separating them. The CDR3 is made up of 14 amino acids. DNA for the CDR3: TGCAGTGGGCGCCGGGACGGGTATAATTCACCCCTCCACTTT. Translating gives CSGRRDGYNSPLHF.

This chain uses TRBV19 with TRBJ2-3; tentatively, D is TRBD2 (5 bases). V shed 3 bases and J shed 2 bases, with 12 bases lying between them. The CDR3 spans 15 residues. CDR1 and CDR2 from the germline V gene are LNHDA and SQIVND (reference sequence). CDR3 coding DNA: TGTGCCAGTAGTATCGAGGGAGCTACCACAGATACGCAGTATTTT. Translated: CASSIEGATTDTQYF.

The rearrangement links TRBV4-3 to TRBJ2-2; D is uncertain. The V end lost 3 bases, the J end lost 5 bases, and 10 bases lay between the germline ends. The CDR3 sequence is 14 residues long. CDR1 is LGHNA and CDR2 is YSLEER in the germline V gene. The CDR3 loop reads CASSHSVGTGELFF. In DNA, the CDR3 is TGCGCCAGCAGCCACTCCGTAGGGACCGGGGAGCTGTTTTTT.